The clone carrying this T cell receptor beta chain was seen more than once but under ten times. The antigen remains unidentified. Using unique molecular identifiers, the investigators prepared the TCRbeta library. Each CDR3 protein gets one entry after TCRdb re-called the PCR reads with MiXCR. The data contain 450,000 to 600,000 distinct CDR3 sequences, roughly a tenth of them singletons. The record originates from a study of T-cell reconstitution after alpha-beta-depleted transplantation in children. Study-level findings and limits: For some patients, TCRbeta diversity was high at day 60 because of recipient T cells and thymic progenitors that survived. Among T cells one year after transplant, newly produced cells accounted for most counts and diversity. Several hundred rapidly expanded clones from non-depleted graft cells reportedly supplied alpha-beta T cells about two months post-transplant.

V was clipped by 2 bases and J by 2 bases, with 7 bases between them. The CDR3 sequence is 14 residues long. Germline CDR1 LGHNA, CDR2 YSLEER. The clonotype originates from a child under 10 years old with inherited bone marrow failure, due to receive a stem cell transplant. The chain has TRBV4-3 and TRBJ1-5; D unclear. This specimen consisted of PBMCs, obtained before TCRalphabeta/CD19-depleted stem cell transplant. CDR3 loop: CASSQFEGNQPQHF. For the CDR3, the DNA is TGCGCCAGCAGCCAATTTGAGGGCAATCAGCCCCAGCATTTT.